This paragraph reports one T cell receptor (beta chain). These data come from a study of blood T cell repertoires in COVID-19. Overall study context: Acute-phase and convalescent COVID-19 samples originated in the United States, Italy and Spain. In each case, the material was cDNA or gDNA derived from T cells, B-cell-depleted T cells, or PBMCs.

With 3 bases removed from V and 8 bases from J, the gap between germline ends came to 14 bases. This CDR3 is 14 amino acids long. Germline CDR1 KGHSH, CDR2 LQKENI. Authors' methods: Estimated nucleated cell counts came from reference gene primer amplification. Data came from immunoSEQ multiplex PCR; TCRdb stores just in-frame clones and leaves some out. V, J and clone size are those of that table, while D and trimming were read from the DNA. This repertoire shows 45,000 or so clones, 80% to 90% found once; its top ten account for 13%. This TCR came from an elderly man with acute or convalescent COVID-19. V and J are TRBV18 and TRBJ1-5; perhaps TRBD1 as D (5 bases). Sequencing used peripheral blood. The DNA of the CDR3 is TGTGCCAGCTCACCCCGCGGTCCGGGGGAGCCCCAGCATTTT. As protein: CASSPRGPGEPQHF.